Here is one TCR beta chain with its context. The antigen is not known. TCRdb called the PCR reads again in MiXCR, with one record for every CDR3 protein. The sample shows 20,000 to 25,000 distinct CDR3 sequences, about 50% of them seen only once. The CDR3 sequence is 14 residues long. Germline lookup yields CDR1 SGHRS and CDR2 YFSETQ. Trimming shortened V by 0 bases and J by 4 bases, and 8 bases separated the two germline ends. The sample comes from a study of vaccination and CD4 T cells after COVID-19. For the study at large: All convalescent patients were nasal swab PCR positive for SARS-CoV-2; several had mild and one severe disease. Two-dose vaccination with either BNT162b2 or mRNA-1273 was given to participants. Post-COVID draws followed diagnosis by a median around 92 days (range 35 to 161).

General study points: The appearance of a median roughly 83% of reactive clones in convalescent patients occurred only post-vaccination.

The sequence was obtained from a human donor who had recovered from COVID-19. The sample was CD4+ T cells from blood, taken before SARS-CoV-2 vaccination. The chain has TRBV5-1 and TRBJ2-1, with D hard to call. Written as DNA, the CDR3 is TGCGCCAGCAGCTTGGGGGCTTCATACAATGAGCAGTTCTTC. It yields the protein CASSLGASYNEQFF.